Sequencing of this T cell receptor (beta chain) was carried out in a study of identical twins. General study points: Insertions were fewer in abundant cord blood beta clonotypes, whereas memory repertoires showed none of this pattern.

The germline gives CDR1 SGHAT, CDR2 FQNNGV. The CDR3 loop spans 17 amino acids. Trimming took 7 bases from V and 4 from J; bases not matched to a gene: 15. This clonotype was detected many times. No antigen is known for it. TCRdb fed the 5' RACE reads into MiXCR, producing one record per CDR3 protein. The sample has about 200,000 distinct CDR3 sequences, about 6.7% seen once; the top ten hold approximately 15%. This sample was shared with a second study, whose subject was T cells expressing NK-cell markers.

The source of this sequence is a woman between 18 and 30 years old in good health. The V call is TRBV11-2, the J call TRBJ2-3; 9 bases fit TRBD2. What was sequenced was CD8+ T cells sorted from blood. The CDR3 DNA is TGTGCCAGCAACGACAATGTGGCGGGAGGGCCGCCAGATACGCAGTATTTT. The encoded protein is CASNDNVAGGPPDTQYF.